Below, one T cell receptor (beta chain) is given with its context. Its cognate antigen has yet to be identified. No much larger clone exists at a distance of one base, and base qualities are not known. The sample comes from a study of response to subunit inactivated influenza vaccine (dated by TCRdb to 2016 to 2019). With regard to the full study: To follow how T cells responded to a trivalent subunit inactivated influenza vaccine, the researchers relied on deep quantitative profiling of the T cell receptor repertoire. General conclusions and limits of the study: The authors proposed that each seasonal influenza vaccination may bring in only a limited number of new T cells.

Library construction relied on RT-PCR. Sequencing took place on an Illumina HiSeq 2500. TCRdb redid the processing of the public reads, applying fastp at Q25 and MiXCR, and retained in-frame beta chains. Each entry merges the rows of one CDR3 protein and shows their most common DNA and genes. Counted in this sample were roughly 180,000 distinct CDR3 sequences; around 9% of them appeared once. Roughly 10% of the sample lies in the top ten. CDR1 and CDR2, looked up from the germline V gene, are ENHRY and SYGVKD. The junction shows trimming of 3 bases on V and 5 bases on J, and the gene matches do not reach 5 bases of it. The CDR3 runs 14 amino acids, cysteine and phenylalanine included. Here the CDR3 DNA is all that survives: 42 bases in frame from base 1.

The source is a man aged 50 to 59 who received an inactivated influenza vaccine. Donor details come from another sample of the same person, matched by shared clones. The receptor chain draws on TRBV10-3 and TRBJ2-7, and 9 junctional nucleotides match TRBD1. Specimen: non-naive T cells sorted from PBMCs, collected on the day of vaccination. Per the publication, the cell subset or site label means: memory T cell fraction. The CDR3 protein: CAISDLDRGNEQYF. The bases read TGTGCCATCAGTGACTTAGACAGGGGGAACGAGCAGTACTTC.